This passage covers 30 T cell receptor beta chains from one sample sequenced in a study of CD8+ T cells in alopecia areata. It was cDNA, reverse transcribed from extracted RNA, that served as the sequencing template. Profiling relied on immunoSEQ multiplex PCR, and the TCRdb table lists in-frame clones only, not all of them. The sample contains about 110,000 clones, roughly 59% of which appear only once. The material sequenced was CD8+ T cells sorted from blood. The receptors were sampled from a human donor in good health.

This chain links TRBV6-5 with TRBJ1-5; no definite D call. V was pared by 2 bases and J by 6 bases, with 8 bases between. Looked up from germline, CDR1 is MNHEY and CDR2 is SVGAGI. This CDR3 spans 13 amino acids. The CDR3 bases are TGTGCCAGCAGTTACACCTGGGGTCAGCCCCAGCATTTT. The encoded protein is CASSYTWGQPQHF.

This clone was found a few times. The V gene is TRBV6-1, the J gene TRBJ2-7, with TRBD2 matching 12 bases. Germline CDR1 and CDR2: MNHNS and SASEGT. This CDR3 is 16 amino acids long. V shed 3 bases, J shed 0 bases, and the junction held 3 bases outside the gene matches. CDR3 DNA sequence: TGTGCCAGCAGTGACGGACTAGCGGGGAACTCCTACGAGCAGTACTTC. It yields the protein CASSDGLAGNSYEQYF.

CDR3 sequence: CASRLGVGTEAFF. CDR3 coding DNA: TGTGCCAGCAGGTTGGGAGTTGGCACTGAAGCTTTCTTT. The chain joins TRBV7-4 to TRBJ1-1; no clear D gene. This CDR3 is built from 13 residues. Trimming cost V 6 bases and J 4 bases, with 12 bases left between them. Germline CDR1 reads SGHVT; CDR2 reads SQSDAQ.

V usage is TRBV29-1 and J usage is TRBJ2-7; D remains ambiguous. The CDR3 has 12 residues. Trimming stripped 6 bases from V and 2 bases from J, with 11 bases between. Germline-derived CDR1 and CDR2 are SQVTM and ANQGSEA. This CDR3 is CSVMASTYEQYF. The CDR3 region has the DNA TGCAGCGTCATGGCCAGTACCTACGAGCAGTACTTC.

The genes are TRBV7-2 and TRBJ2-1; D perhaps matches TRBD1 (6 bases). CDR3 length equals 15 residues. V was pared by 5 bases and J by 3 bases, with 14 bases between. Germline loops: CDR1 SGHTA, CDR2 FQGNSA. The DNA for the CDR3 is TGTGCCAGCAGCGAAAAGGGGGTGAGCTACAATGAGCAGTTCTTC. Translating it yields CASSEKGVSYNEQFF.

The CDR3 region has the DNA TGTGCCAGCAGCCCGGGACAGGGGATTGTTGACTATGGCTACACCTTC. Amino acid sequence: CASSPGQGIVDYGYTF. The genes are TRBV7-2 and TRBJ1-2, with TRBD1 matching over 10 bases. The CDR3 loop spans 16 amino acids. Trimming removed 5 bases from V and 3 bases from J; junction bases left unmatched: 9. Germline values: CDR1 SGHTA, CDR2 FQGNSA. The whole variable domain, filled in from reference TRBV7-2 and TRBJ1-2, reads GAGVSQSPSNKVTEKGKDVELRCDPISGHTALYWYRQSLGQGLEFLIYFQGNSAPDKSGLPSDRFSAERTGGSVSTLTIQRTQQEDSAVYLCASSPGQGIVDYGYTFGSGTRLTVV.

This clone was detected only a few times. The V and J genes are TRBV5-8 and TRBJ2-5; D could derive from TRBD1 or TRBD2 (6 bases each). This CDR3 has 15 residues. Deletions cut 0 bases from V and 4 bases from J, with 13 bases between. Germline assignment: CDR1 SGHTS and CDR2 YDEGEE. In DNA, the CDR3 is TGTGCCAGCAGCTTGGCCGGAGGGGGTGGAGAGACCCAGTACTTC. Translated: CASSLAGGGGETQYF.

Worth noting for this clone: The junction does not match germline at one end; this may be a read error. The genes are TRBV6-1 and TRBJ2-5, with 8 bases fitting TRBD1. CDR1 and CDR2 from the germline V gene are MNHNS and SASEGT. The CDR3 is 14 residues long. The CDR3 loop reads CAISDVGQGETQYF. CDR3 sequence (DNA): TGTGCCATCAGTGACGTAGGACAGGGCGAGACCCAGTACTTC.

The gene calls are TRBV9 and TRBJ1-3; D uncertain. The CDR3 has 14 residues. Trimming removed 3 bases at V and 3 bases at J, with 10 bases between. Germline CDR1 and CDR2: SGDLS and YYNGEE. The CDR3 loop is CASSEGSLGNTIYF. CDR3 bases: TGTGCCAGCAGCGAGGGTAGTCTTGGAAACACCATATATTTT.

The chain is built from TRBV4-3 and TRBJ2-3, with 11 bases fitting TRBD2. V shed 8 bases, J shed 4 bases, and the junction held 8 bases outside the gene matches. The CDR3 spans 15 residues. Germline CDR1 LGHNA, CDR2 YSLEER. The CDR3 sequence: CASHTSGGRPDTQYF. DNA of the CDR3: TGCGCCAGCCACACTAGCGGGGGACGCCCAGATACGCAGTATTTT.

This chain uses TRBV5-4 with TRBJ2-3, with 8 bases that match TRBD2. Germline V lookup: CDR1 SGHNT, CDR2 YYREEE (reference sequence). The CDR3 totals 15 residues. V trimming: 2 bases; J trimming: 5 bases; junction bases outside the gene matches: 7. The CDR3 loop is CASSFTSGGGDTQYF. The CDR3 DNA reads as TGTGCCAGCAGCTTTACTAGCGGAGGGGGAGATACGCAGTATTTT. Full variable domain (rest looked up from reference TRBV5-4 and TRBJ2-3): ETGVTQSPTHLIKTRGQQVTLRCSSQSGHNTVSWYQQALGQGPQFIFQYYREEENGRGNFPPRFSGLQFPNYSSELNVNALELDDSALYLCASSFTSGGGDTQYFGPGTRLTVL.

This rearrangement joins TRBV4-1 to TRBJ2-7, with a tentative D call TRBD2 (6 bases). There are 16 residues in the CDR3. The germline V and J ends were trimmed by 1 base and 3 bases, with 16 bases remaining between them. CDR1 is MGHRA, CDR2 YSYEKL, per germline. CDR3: CASSQARGAPDYEQYF. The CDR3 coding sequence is TGCGCCAGCAGCCAAGCTCGCGGGGCCCCCGACTACGAGCAGTACTTC.

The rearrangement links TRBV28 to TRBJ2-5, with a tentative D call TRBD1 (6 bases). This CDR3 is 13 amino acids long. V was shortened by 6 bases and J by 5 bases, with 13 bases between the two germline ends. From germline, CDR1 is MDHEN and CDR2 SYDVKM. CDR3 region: CASRQGFGETQYF. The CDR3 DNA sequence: TGTGCCAGCAGGCAGGGGTTTGGGGAGACCCAGTACTTC. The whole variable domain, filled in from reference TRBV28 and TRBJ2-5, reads DVKVTQSSRYLVKRTGEKVFLECVQDMDHENMFWYRQDPGLGLRLIYFSYDVKMKEKGDIPEGYSVSREKKERFSLILESASTNQTSMYLCASRQGFGETQYFGPGTRLLVL.

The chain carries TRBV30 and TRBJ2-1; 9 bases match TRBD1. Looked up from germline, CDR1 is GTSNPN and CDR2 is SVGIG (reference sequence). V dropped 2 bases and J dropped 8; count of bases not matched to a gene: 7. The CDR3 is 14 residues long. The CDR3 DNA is TGTGCCTGGAGTCTGACAGGGGGGGTCGATGAGCAGTTCTTC. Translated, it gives CAWSLTGGVDEQFF.

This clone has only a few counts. CDR3 DNA: TGCAGCGTTGTTTCAGGGCACCGAGGCGGCTACGAGCAGTACTTC. It specifies CSVVSGHRGGYEQYF. This chain joins TRBV29-1 and TRBJ2-7; D is possibly TRBD1 (5 bases). The CDR3 totals 15 residues. The ends were cut back, 4 bases at V and 3 bases at J, with 19 bases in the middle. Germline assignment: CDR1 SQVTM and CDR2 ANQGSEA.

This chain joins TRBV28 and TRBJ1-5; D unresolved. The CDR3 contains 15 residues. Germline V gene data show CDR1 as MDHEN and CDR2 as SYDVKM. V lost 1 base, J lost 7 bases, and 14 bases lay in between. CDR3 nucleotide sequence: TGTGCCAGCAGTTTATTGTCACCTCCTGGCCAGCCCCAGCATTTT. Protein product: CASSLLSPPGQPQHF. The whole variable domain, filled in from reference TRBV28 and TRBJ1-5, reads DVKVTQSSRYLVKRTGEKVFLECVQDMDHENMFWYRQDPGLGLRLIYFSYDVKMKEKGDIPEGYSVSREKKERFSLILESASTNQTSMYLCASSLLSPPGQPQHFGDGTRLSIL.

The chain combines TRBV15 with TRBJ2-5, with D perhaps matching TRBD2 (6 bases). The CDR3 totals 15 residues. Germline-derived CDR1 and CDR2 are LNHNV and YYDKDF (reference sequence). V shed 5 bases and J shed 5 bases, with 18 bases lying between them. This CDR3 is CATSPVGLAGETQYF. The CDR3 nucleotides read TGTGCCACCAGCCCAGTTGGCCTTGCGGGGGAGACCCAGTACTTC. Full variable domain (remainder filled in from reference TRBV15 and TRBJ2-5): DAMVIQNPRYQVTQFGKPVTLSCSQTLNHNVMYWYQQKSSQAPKLLFHYYDKDFNNEADTPDNFQSRRPNTSFCFLDIRSPGLGDTAMYLCATSPVGLAGETQYFGPGTRLLVL.

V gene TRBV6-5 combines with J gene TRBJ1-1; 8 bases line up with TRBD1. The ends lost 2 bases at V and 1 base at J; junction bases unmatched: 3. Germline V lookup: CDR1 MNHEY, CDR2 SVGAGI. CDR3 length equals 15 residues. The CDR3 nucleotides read TGTGCCAGCAGTTACATCGGGACAGGGAACACTGAAGCTTTCTTT. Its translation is CASSYIGTGNTEAFF.

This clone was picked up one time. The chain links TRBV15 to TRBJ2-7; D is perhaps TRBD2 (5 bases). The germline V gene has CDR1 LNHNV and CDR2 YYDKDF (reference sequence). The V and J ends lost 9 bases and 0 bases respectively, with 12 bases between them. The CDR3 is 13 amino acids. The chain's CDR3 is CATAHGSSYEQYF. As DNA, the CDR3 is TGTGCCACAGCTCATGGGAGCTCCTACGAGCAGTACTTC. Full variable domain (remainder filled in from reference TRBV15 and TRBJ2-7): DAMVIQNPRYQVTQFGKPVTLSCSQTLNHNVMYWYQQKSSQAPKLLFHYYDKDFNNEADTPDNFQSRRPNTSFCFLDIRSPGLGDTAMYLCATAHGSSYEQYFGPGTRLTVT.

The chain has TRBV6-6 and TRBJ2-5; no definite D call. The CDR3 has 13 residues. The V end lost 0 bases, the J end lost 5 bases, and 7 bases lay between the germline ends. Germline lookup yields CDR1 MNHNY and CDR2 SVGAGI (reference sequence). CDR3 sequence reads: CASSYSLVETQYF. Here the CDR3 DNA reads TGTGCCAGCAGTTACTCGCTTGTGGAGACCCAGTACTTC.

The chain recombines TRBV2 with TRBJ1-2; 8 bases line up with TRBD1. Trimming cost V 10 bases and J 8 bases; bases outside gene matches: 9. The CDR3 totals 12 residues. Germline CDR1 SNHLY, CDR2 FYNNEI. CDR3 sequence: CAKPGQALGYTF. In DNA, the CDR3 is TGTGCCAAACCGGGACAGGCCTTAGGCTACACCTTC.

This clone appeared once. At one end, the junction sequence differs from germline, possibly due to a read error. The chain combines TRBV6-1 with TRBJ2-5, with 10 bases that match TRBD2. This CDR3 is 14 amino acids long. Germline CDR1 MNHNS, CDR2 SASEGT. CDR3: CVSGGAWDQETQYF. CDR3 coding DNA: TGTGTCAGCGGGGGGGCTTGGGATCAAGAGACCCAGTACTTC.

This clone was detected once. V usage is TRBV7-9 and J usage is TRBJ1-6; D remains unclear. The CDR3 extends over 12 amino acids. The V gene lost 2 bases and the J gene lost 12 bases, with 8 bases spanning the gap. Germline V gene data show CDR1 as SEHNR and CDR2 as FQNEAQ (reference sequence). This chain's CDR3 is CASSLREEPLHF. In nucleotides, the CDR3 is TGTGCCAGCAGCTTACGGGAAGAACCCCTCCACTTT.

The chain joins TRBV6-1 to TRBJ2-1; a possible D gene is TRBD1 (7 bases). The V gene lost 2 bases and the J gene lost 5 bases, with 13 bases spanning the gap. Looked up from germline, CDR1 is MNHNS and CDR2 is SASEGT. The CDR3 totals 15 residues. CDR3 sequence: CASSEPPGGNNEQFF. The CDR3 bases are TGTGCCAGCAGTGAACCCCCAGGGGGGAACAATGAGCAGTTCTTC.

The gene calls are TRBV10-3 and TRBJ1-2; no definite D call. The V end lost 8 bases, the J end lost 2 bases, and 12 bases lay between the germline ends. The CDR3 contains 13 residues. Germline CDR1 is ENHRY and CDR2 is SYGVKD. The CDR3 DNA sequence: TGTGCCATCCAAGGATCGGAGAACTATGGCTACACCTTC. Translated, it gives CAIQGSENYGYTF.

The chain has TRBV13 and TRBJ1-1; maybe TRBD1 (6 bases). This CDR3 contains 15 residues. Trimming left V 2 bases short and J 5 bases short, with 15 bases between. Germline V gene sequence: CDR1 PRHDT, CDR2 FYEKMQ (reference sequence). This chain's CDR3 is CASSLPRGLVTEAFF. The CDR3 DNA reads TGTGCCAGCAGCTTACCCAGGGGATTGGTGACTGAAGCTTTCTTT.

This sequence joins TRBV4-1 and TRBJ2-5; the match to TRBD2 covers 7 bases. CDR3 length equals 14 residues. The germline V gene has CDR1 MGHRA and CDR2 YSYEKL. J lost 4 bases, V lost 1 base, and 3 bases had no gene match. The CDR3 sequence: CASSQGLAAETQYF. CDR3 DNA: TGCGCCAGCAGCCAAGGCCTAGCGGCAGAGACCCAGTACTTC.

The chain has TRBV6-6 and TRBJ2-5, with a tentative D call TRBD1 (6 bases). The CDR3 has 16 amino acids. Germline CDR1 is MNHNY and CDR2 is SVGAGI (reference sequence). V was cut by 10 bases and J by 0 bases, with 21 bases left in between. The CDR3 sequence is CAILLVDSQYQETQYF. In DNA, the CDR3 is TGTGCCATCTTATTAGTGGACAGTCAGTACCAAGAGACCCAGTACTTC.

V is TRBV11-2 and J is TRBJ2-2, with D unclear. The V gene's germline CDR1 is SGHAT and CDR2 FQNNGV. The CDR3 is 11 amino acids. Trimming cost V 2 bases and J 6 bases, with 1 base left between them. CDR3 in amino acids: CASSLPGELFF. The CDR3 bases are TGTGCCAGCAGCTTACCCGGGGAGCTGTTTTTT.

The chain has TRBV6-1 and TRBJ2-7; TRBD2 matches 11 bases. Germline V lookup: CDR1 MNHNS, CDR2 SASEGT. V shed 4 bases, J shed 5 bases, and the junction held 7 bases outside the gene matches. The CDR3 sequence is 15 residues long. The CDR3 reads CASSALAGGENEQYF. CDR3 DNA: TGTGCCAGCAGTGCCCTAGCGGGGGGTGAAAACGAGCAGTACTTC.